One and the same sample provided the 8 T cell receptor beta chains below, sequenced in a study of T cell responses to AZD1222 COVID-19 vaccine. Sequenced by immunoSEQ multiplex PCR; TCRdb stores in-frame clones only, minus some. The repertoire has 100,000 to 150,000 clones, 88% of them found once; the top ten carry about 5%. Sequences were derived from peripheral blood, sampled on day 0 of AZD1222 vaccination. These receptors all stem from an adult in good health.

The V gene is TRBV11-3, the J gene TRBJ1-1; D unclear. The CDR3 has 13 residues. The V gene lost 5 bases and the J gene lost 1 base, with 8 bases spanning the gap. The germline V gene has CDR1 SGHNT and CDR2 YENEEA. CDR3 sequence reads: CASSVETNTEAFF. The DNA of the CDR3 is TGTGCCAGCAGCGTTGAGACGAACACTGAAGCTTTCTTT.

The genes are TRBV19 and TRBJ1-3; 7 bases agree with TRBD1. The length of the CDR3 is 14 residues. CDR1 is LNHDA and CDR2 is SQIVND in the germline V gene (reference sequence). The junction had 6 bases not matched to a gene; V was cut back by 10 bases and J by 0 bases. CDR3 protein: CATRDRYSGNTIYF. As DNA, the CDR3 is TGTGCCACCCGGGACAGATACTCTGGAAACACCATATATTTT.

This clone occurred a few times. The chain recombines TRBV6-2 or TRBV6-3 with TRBJ2-2; 12 bases are shared with TRBD2. Trimming took 2 bases from V and 5 from J; bases not matched to a gene: 6. In germline, CDR1 is MNHEY, CDR2 SVGEGT. The length of the CDR3 is 17 residues. The CDR3 protein is CASSYPSGGAETGELFF. CDR3 DNA: TGTGCCAGCAGTTACCCTAGCGGGGGGGCAGAGACCGGGGAGCTGTTTTTT.

V usage is TRBV2 and J usage is TRBJ1-4, with D unresolved. The CDR3 is 15 residues long. The germline V gene encodes CDR1 SNHLY and CDR2 FYNNEI. V was shortened by 6 bases and J by 7 bases, with 18 bases between the two germline ends. The CDR3 DNA reads TGTGCCAGCAGGCGAACCGGGTCCCAAGGTGAAAAACTGTTTTTT. Protein sequence: CASRRTGSQGEKLFF.

The chain links TRBV15 to TRBJ1-3, with D tentatively TRBD1 (5 bases). The CDR3 consists of 17 residues. Trimming removed 3 bases from V and 0 bases from J, with 15 bases in between. Germline V gene data show CDR1 as LNHNV and CDR2 as YYDKDF (reference sequence). The CDR3, as DNA: TGTGCCACCAGCAGGCCCGGGACGTATAGCTCTGGAAACACCATATATTTT. Translated: CATSRPGTYSSGNTIYF.

V and J are TRBV5-5 and TRBJ1-4; D not resolved. The CDR3 covers 13 residues. Trimming took off 4 bases at V and 7 bases at J, with 11 bases between the two ends. Germline CDR1 is SGHKS and CDR2 is YYEKEE (reference sequence). The DNA of the CDR3 is TGTGCCAGCAGCCTGGAGTGGGCTGAAAAACTGTTTTTT. As protein: CASSLEWAEKLFF.

J is TRBJ2-5 and V is TRBV6-4, with D unresolved. V lost 3 bases and J 4 bases, leaving 9 bases between the germline ends. CDR3 length: 13 amino acids. Germline V gene sequence: CDR1 MRHNA, CDR2 SNTAGT. CDR3 amino acids: CASSEWDLETQYF. In DNA, the CDR3 is TGTGCCAGCAGTGAGTGGGATTTAGAGACCCAGTACTTC.

V and J are TRBV5-1 and TRBJ2-1, with D possibly being TRBD1 or TRBD2 (6 bases each). V lost 4 bases and J lost 5, with 16 bases in between. Germline CDR1 reads SGHRS; CDR2 reads YFSETQ. The CDR3 has 15 amino acids. The CDR3 nucleotides are TGCGCCAGCAGCGCTACGGGGGCTCCCCACAATGAGCAGTTCTTC. It specifies CASSATGAPHNEQFF. The full variable domain, rest sourced from reference TRBV5-1 and TRBJ2-1, is KAGVTQTPRYLIKTRGQQVTLSCSPISGHRSVSWYQQTPGQGLQFLFEYFSETQRNKGNFPGRFSGRQFSNSRSEMNVSTLELGDSALYLCASSATGAPHNEQFFGPGTRLTVL.